These 20 T cell receptor beta chains share one sample of origin, sequenced in a study of cytomegalovirus exposure and HLA in healthy donors. Both 60 Vbeta primers and 13 Jbeta primers went into the PCR. The method was immunoSEQ multiplex PCR; TCRdb's version includes in-frame clones alone and lacks a portion of them. The sample consists of 100,000 to 150,000 clones, over 70% of them appearing once. Sequencing was done on a sample of PBMCs. Source of these receptors: a female donor in good health and CMV-seronegative.

The genes are TRBV5-6 and TRBJ2-7, with TRBD2 matching over 10 bases. The CDR3 has 15 residues. Germline CDR1 and CDR2: SGHDT and YYEEEE. With V trimmed by 4 bases and J by 0 bases, 4 bases remained unmatched. The CDR3 loop reads CASSLAGVFSYEQYF. CDR3 DNA: TGTGCCAGCAGCCTAGCGGGGGTCTTCTCCTACGAGCAGTACTTC.

The V call is TRBV5-1, the J call TRBJ2-7, with TRBD1 identical over 10 bases. CDR1 and CDR2 (germline): SGHRS, YFSETQ. CDR3 length equals 17 residues. V gave up 2 bases and J gave up 2 bases; unmatched junction bases: 10. Written as DNA, the CDR3 is TGCGCCAGCAGCTTAAGGCCCCTAGGGACAGGGGCCTACGAGCAGTACTTC. This codes for CASSLRPLGTGAYEQYF.

This clone was counted between two and nine times. The genes are TRBV13 and TRBJ2-1, with 12 bases lining up with TRBD2. J was trimmed by 3 bases and V by 4 bases; bases with no gene match: 13. CDR3 length: 19 amino acids. Germline V gene sequence: CDR1 PRHDT, CDR2 FYEKMQ (reference sequence). Here the CDR3 reads CASSWLTSGSPVGYNEQFF. The CDR3 DNA reads as TGTGCCAGCAGCTGGTTGACTAGCGGGAGCCCGGTGGGCTACAATGAGCAGTTCTTC.

The chain has TRBV5-3 and TRBJ1-5; TRBD1 aligns across 7 bases. TRBV5-3 is annotated as an ORF whose role is uncertain. This CDR3 has 17 residues. The V gene end was trimmed by 4 bases and the J gene end by 3 bases; junction bases not matched to a gene: 13. The CDR3 loop is CARSQYRGQRINQPQHF. In DNA form, the CDR3 reads TGTGCCAGAAGCCAATATCGGGGACAGCGAATCAATCAGCCCCAGCATTTT.

This clone is a singleton in its sample. The genes are TRBV5-1 and TRBJ1-1, with TRBD1 matching 7 bases. Trimming at V came to 0 bases and at J to 4 bases, leaving 9 bases not matched to a gene. The CDR3 runs 16 residues. CDR1 is SGHRS, CDR2 YFSETQ, per germline. The CDR3 region is CASSLAPQGVVTEAFF. The CDR3 DNA is TGCGCCAGCAGCTTGGCCCCGCAGGGGGTGGTCACTGAAGCTTTCTTT.

This clone has just one count. The V gene is TRBV7-2, the J gene TRBJ2-2; the match to TRBD1 covers 7 bases. V was pared by 5 bases and J by 5 bases, with 8 bases of the junction left unmatched. This CDR3 contains 15 residues. Per the germline V gene, CDR1 is SGHTA and CDR2 is FQGNSA. The CDR3 nucleotides read TGTGCCAGCAGCCGAGACAGGGTCGGGACCGGGGAGCTGTTTTTT. Protein: CASSRDRVGTGELFF.

This rearrangement joins TRBV7-6 to TRBJ1-1, with D perhaps TRBD1 (5 bases). Germline CDR1 reads SGHVS; CDR2 reads FNYEAQ. The CDR3 totals 13 residues. Trimming left V 5 bases short and J 5 bases short, with 12 bases between. CDR3 sequence reads: CASSQMGPTEAFF. In nucleotides, the CDR3 is TGTGCCAGCAGCCAAATGGGGCCTACTGAAGCTTTCTTT.

The chain uses TRBV18 and TRBJ2-3, with D perhaps matching TRBD2 (5 bases). V dropped 4 bases and J dropped 0 bases, with 29 bases sitting between them. CDR3 size: 21 residues. Germline values: CDR1 KGHSH, CDR2 LQKENI. The CDR3 loop reads CASSHTKPLVGVKESTDTQYF. The CDR3 coding sequence is TGTGCCAGCTCACACACCAAACCCCTAGTGGGAGTCAAAGAAAGCACAGATACGCAGTATTTT.

There are a few counts of this clone. Other DNA sequences from this sample encode an identical CDR3 as well. This sequence joins TRBV5-1 and TRBJ1-1, with TRBD1 matching over 7 bases. Germline CDR1 reads SGHRS; CDR2 reads YFSETQ. V was pared by 0 bases and J by 2 bases, with 1 base of the junction left unmatched. The CDR3 is made up of 14 amino acids. In nucleotides, the CDR3 is TGCGCCAGCAGCTTGGACAGGGGAAACACTGAAGCTTTCTTT. It codes for CASSLDRGNTEAFF.

The chain has TRBV7-2 and TRBJ1-2, with 8 bases matching TRBD1. Germline V gene sequence: CDR1 SGHTA, CDR2 FQGNSA. The V gene end was trimmed by 5 bases and the J gene end by 4 bases; junction bases not matched to a gene: 9. The CDR3 contains 15 residues. CDR3 nucleotide sequence: TGTGCCAGCAGCACGACAGGGGCCCGGTCCTATGGCTACACCTTC. This gives the protein CASSTTGARSYGYTF.

This clone appeared a single time. The chain is built from TRBV18 and TRBJ1-6; D gene unclear. Trimming took off 1 base at V and 7 bases at J, with 11 bases between the two ends. The CDR3 consists of 15 residues. Germline-derived CDR1 and CDR2 are KGHSH and LQKENI. The CDR3 here is CASSPQEFGNSPLHF. In DNA form, the CDR3 reads TGTGCCAGCTCACCACAGGAGTTCGGGAATTCACCCCTCCACTTT.

A remark on this clone: This same CDR3 is encoded by further DNA sequences in the sample. The chain is built from TRBV27 and TRBJ2-7; 7 positions match TRBD1. V lost 3 bases to trimming and J lost 2 bases; unmatched junction nucleotides: 4. This CDR3 is built from 14 residues. The germline V gene encodes CDR1 MNHEY and CDR2 SMNVEV (reference sequence). CDR3 DNA: TGTGCCAGCAGTTTTAGGGGGCGTACCTACGAGCAGTACTTC. The encoded protein is CASSFRGRTYEQYF.

This clone was recorded a few times. This chain links TRBV4-1 with TRBJ1-5; no clear D. The V gene's germline CDR1 is MGHRA and CDR2 YSYEKL. This CDR3 contains 14 residues. V was cut by 5 bases and J by 7 bases, with 15 bases left in between. CDR3 DNA sequence: TGCGCCAGCAGCTCGCCCCTCTCAGGACAGCCCCAGCATTTT. This sequence encodes CASSSPLSGQPQHF.

The gene calls are TRBV30 and TRBJ2-1, with TRBD1 matching over 8 bases. CDR1 and CDR2 (germline): GTSNPN, SVGIG (reference sequence). The V and J ends lost 3 bases and 0 bases, in that order; junction bases with no gene match: 10. This CDR3 has 17 residues. The CDR3 is CAWRGPRTGFSYNEQFF. CDR3 bases: TGTGCCTGGAGGGGACCCAGGACAGGGTTCTCCTACAATGAGCAGTTCTTC.

The table lists this clone with a count of one. The rearrangement links TRBV6-1 to TRBJ2-7; 8 nucleotides line up with TRBD1. The V gene's germline CDR1 is MNHNS and CDR2 SASEGT. The J segment lost 3 bases and the V segment lost 3 bases, leaving 4 bases of the junction unmatched. The CDR3 runs to 14 residues. For the CDR3, the DNA is TGTGCCAGCAGTGACAGGGGGCTTGTCTACGAGCAGTACTTC. Translation gives CASSDRGLVYEQYF.

V usage is TRBV6-1 and J usage is TRBJ1-2; D gene ambiguous. The CDR3 is 15 residues long. Germline lookup yields CDR1 MNHNS and CDR2 SASEGT. V lost 4 bases and J 7 bases, leaving 19 bases between the germline ends. The CDR3 region is CASSVATMKGSGYTF. DNA for the CDR3: TGTGCCAGCAGTGTCGCGACCATGAAAGGGAGTGGCTACACCTTC.

This chain joins TRBV6-1 and TRBJ1-2; 9 bases are shared with TRBD1. CDR1 is MNHNS and CDR2 is SASEGT in the germline V gene. Unmatched junction bases numbered 6, after V lost 6 bases and J lost 7 bases. The CDR3 is 13 residues long. Here the CDR3 reads CASRETGGSGYTF. CDR3 sequence (DNA): TGTGCCAGCAGGGAAACAGGGGGCAGTGGCTACACCTTC.

The chain is built from TRBV15 and TRBJ1-5; no reliable D call. The CDR3 runs to 13 residues. Germline V lookup: CDR1 LNHNV, CDR2 YYDKDF (reference sequence). Trimming removed 3 bases from V and 6 bases from J, with 9 bases in between. The CDR3 loop reads CATSREGGQPQHF. The CDR3 DNA is TGTGCCACCAGCAGGGAGGGAGGTCAGCCCCAGCATTTT.

The chain is built from TRBV28 and TRBJ1-6, with unresolved D. Germline values: CDR1 MDHEN, CDR2 SYDVKM. The CDR3 runs 13 residues. V shed 7 bases and J shed 7 bases, with 11 bases lying between them. For the CDR3, the DNA is TGTGCCAGCACCCTATCCGGGAATTCACCCCTCCACTTT. It yields the protein CASTLSGNSPLHF.

This clone was found a few times. The CDR3 loop is CASSLVDNEQFF. In DNA, the CDR3 is TGCGCCAGCAGCTTGGTCGACAATGAGCAGTTCTTC. The rearrangement uses TRBV5-1 and TRBJ2-1; no firm D call. Trimming left V 0 bases short and J 5 bases short, with 3 bases between. The CDR3 loop spans 12 amino acids. Germline assignment: CDR1 SGHRS and CDR2 YFSETQ.